This passage covers 12 T cell receptor beta chains from one sample sequenced in a study of shared clonotypes between healthy human individuals. The assay was immunoSEQ multiplex PCR, and TCRdb's table has in-frame clones only and misses some. The sample carries roughly 2.1 million clones, roughly 91% recorded once. The naive CD8 population came from CD45RO-negative cells selected for CCR7, without terminally differentiated effector memory CD45RA+ cells. The sequencing input was naive CD8+ T cells from PBMCs. The source of these receptors is a man aged 18 to 30 in good health. Some clones in this sample may be carry-over from other donors' samples.

This chain joins TRBV9 and TRBJ1-1, with TRBD1 matching over 8 bases. With V trimmed by 3 bases and J by 4 bases, 8 bases remained unmatched. The CDR3 spans 15 residues. Germline CDR1 and CDR2: SGDLS and YYNGEE. CDR3 nucleotides: TGTGCCAGCAGCGCCGGACAGGGAAAGGGCACTGAAGCTTTCTTT. It yields the protein CASSAGQGKGTEAFF.

The count of this clone is one. Other nucleotide sequences from this sample produce the same CDR3. This chain links TRBV27 with TRBJ2-1; D is undetermined. Germline CDR1 is MNHEY and CDR2 is SMNVEV (reference sequence). V lost 7 bases, J lost 0 bases, and 7 bases lay in between. CDR3 length: 13 residues. The CDR3 nucleotides are TGTGCCAGCACGGCAGGCTCCTACAATGAGCAGTTCTTC. It yields the protein CASTAGSYNEQFF.

This clone was seen just once. This CDR3 is also generated by other DNA sequences in the sample. This chain links TRBV11-2 with TRBJ2-2; D remains ambiguous. The ends were cut back, 7 bases at V and 5 bases at J, with 5 bases in the middle. Germline V gene data show CDR1 as SGHAT and CDR2 as FQNNGV. This CDR3 comprises 11 residues. The CDR3 sequence is CASTPTGELFF. CDR3 DNA: TGTGCCAGCACCCCGACCGGGGAGCTGTTTTTT.

The chain carries TRBV10-3 and TRBJ2-5, with a weak D call TRBD2 (6 bases). Germline assignment: CDR1 ENHRY and CDR2 SYGVKD. CDR3 length equals 18 residues. The V gene lost 4 bases and the J gene lost 5 bases, with 26 bases spanning the gap. CDR3 loop: CAISGSILVAAKGETQYF. As DNA, the CDR3 is TGTGCCATCAGTGGAAGTATACTCGTAGCGGCGAAAGGGGAGACCCAGTACTTC.

The chain employs TRBV4-3 and TRBJ2-1, with TRBD2 matching over 7 bases. Germline values: CDR1 LGHNA, CDR2 YSLEER. Germline trimming cut 0 bases from V and 4 bases from J; bases unmatched to any gene: 15. CDR3 length: 19 amino acids. CDR3 protein: CASSQDLLWEGRIYNEQFF. The CDR3 coding sequence is TGCGCCAGCAGCCAAGATCTTTTGTGGGAGGGCCGAATTTACAATGAGCAGTTCTTC.

V usage is TRBV7-3 and J usage is TRBJ2-1; TRBD2 matches at 7 bases. The length of the CDR3 is 15 residues. Germline CDR1 and CDR2: SGHTA and FQGTGA. Losses at the gene ends were 4 bases for V and 0 bases for J; bases not matched to a gene: 3. CDR3 protein: CASSWTGGSYNEQFF. CDR3 nucleotide sequence: TGTGCCAGCAGCTGGACGGGAGGCTCCTACAATGAGCAGTTCTTC.

The V and J genes are TRBV6-1 and TRBJ1-5; D is perhaps TRBD1 (5 bases). The CDR3 contains 15 residues. V was clipped by 6 bases and J by 0 bases, with 12 bases between them. Germline CDR1 MNHNS, CDR2 SASEGT. The CDR3 region has the DNA TGTGCCAGCAGGGCACTGAGGGGTAGCAATCAGCCCCAGCATTTT. Its translation is CASRALRGSNQPQHF.

The chain combines TRBV5-1 with TRBJ1-6; D is uncertain. There are 13 residues in the CDR3. CDR1 is SGHRS and CDR2 is YFSETQ in the germline V gene. Trimming pared 4 bases from V and 9 bases from J, leaving 11 bases between. The CDR3 coding sequence is TGCGCCAGCAGCGACGGCCGAGGTTCACCCCTCCACTTT. It translates to CASSDGRGSPLHF.

This clone was detected only once. This chain links TRBV6-5 with TRBJ2-1; TRBD2 matches at 11 bases. Germline lookup yields CDR1 MNHEY and CDR2 SVGAGI. J lost 6 bases, V lost 3 bases, and 4 bases had no gene match. CDR3 length: 15 amino acids. CDR3: CASSYPLAGGNEQFF. For the CDR3, the DNA is TGTGCCAGCAGTTATCCCCTAGCGGGAGGCAATGAGCAGTTCTTC.

This clone was seen just once. This sequence joins TRBV6-5 and TRBJ2-3, with 10 positions matching TRBD1. V trimming: 4 bases; J trimming: 3 bases; junction bases outside the gene matches: 4. The CDR3 covers 15 residues. Germline CDR1 is MNHEY and CDR2 is SVGAGI. The CDR3 DNA reads TGTGCCAGCAGTTTGGGACAGGGGAATACAGATACGCAGTATTTT. As protein: CASSLGQGNTDTQYF.

A note on this clone: The sample carries other DNA sequences with the same CDR3. The chain has TRBV4-1 and TRBJ2-7; 8 positions match TRBD2. The CDR3 extends over 15 amino acids. Germline CDR1 MGHRA, CDR2 YSYEKL. The V and J ends lost 2 bases and 0 bases, in that order; junction bases with no gene match: 3. This chain's CDR3 is CASSQRGTSSYEQYF. CDR3 in DNA: TGCGCCAGCAGCCAACGGGGGACTAGCTCCTACGAGCAGTACTTC.

This clone showed up many times. The V and J genes are TRBV9 and TRBJ2-1; TRBD2 might be the D (5 bases). Germline lookup yields CDR1 SGDLS and CDR2 YYNGEE. Trimming pared 0 bases from V and 2 bases from J, leaving 9 bases between. The CDR3 loop spans 15 amino acids. The CDR3 bases are TGTGCCAGCAGCGTAGACGGGGTCCCCTACAATGAGCAGTTCTTC. The encoded protein is CASSVDGVPYNEQFF.